These 15 T cell receptor beta chains came from one sample sequenced in a study of cytomegalovirus exposure and HLA in healthy donors. It was with 60 Vbeta and 13 Jbeta primers that the PCR ran. Assay used: immunoSEQ multiplex PCR; TCRdb lists only in-frame clones, some missing. The table records some 200,000 clones, 60% to 80% of them present only once. Sequencing used PBMCs. The receptor set was obtained from a man younger than 35 in good health and CMV-seronegative.

This clone is a singleton in its sample. The J gene is TRBJ2-5, the V gene TRBV28, with TRBD2 identical over 9 bases. In germline, CDR1 is MDHEN, CDR2 SYDVKM. Trimming took 4 bases from V and 4 from J; bases not matched to a gene: 13. The CDR3 length is 17 residues. The CDR3 loop reads CASSSPVAREGGETQYF. Written as DNA, the CDR3 is TGTGCCAGCAGTTCCCCCGTTGCGCGGGAGGGCGGAGAGACCCAGTACTTC.

The chain uses TRBV27 and TRBJ2-1; 11 bases match TRBD2. Looked up from germline, CDR1 is MNHEY and CDR2 is SMNVEV (reference sequence). This CDR3 comprises 14 residues. With V trimmed by 6 bases and J by 5 bases, 3 bases remained unmatched. CDR3 nucleotide sequence: TGTGCCAGCAGGGGACTAGCGGCTAACAATGAGCAGTTCTTC. Translation: CASRGLAANNEQFF.

The CDR3, as DNA: TGTGCCAGCAGCTTAGTAATGGGAGCGAACACTGAAGCTTTCTTT. Amino acid sequence: CASSLVMGANTEAFF. V gene TRBV7-2 combines with J gene TRBJ1-1; D not certain. Between the trimmed V and J ends, which lost 1 base and 1 base, there was a span of 10 bases. The length of the CDR3 is 15 residues. The germline V gene encodes CDR1 SGHTA and CDR2 FQGNSA.

There are a few counts of this clone. The CDR3 region is CASSPGLAVEFF. As DNA, the CDR3 is TGTGCCAGCAGCCCTGGACTAGCGGTGGAGTTCTTC. The chain has TRBV7-9 and TRBJ2-1; 10 positions agree with TRBD2. V shed 5 bases and J 14 bases; nucleotides not matched to a gene: 6. Germline V gene data show CDR1 as SEHNR and CDR2 as FQNEAQ (reference sequence). The length of the CDR3 is 12 residues. Drawing the rest from reference TRBV7-9 and TRBJ2-1, the complete variable domain is DTGVSQNPRHKITKRGQNVTFRCDPISEHNRLYWYRQTLGQGPEFLTYFQNEAQLEKSRLLSDRFSAERPKGSFSTLEIQRTEQGDSAMYLCASSPGLAVEFFGPGTRLTVL.

DNA for the CDR3: TGTGCCAGCAGCCGGACCGGACAGGGTTCCTACGAGCAGTACTTC. Protein product: CASSRTGQGSYEQYF. The chain recombines TRBV27 with TRBJ2-5; TRBD1 aligns across 8 bases. Judging by the DNA end, TRBJ2-7 fits better; the J call may be wrong. The CDR3 is made up of 15 amino acids. The germline CDR1 and CDR2 sequences are MNHEY and SMNVEV (reference sequence).

This chain connects TRBV6-5 to TRBJ2-2, with D possibly being TRBD1 (5 bases). The CDR3 totals 14 residues. Trimming stripped 8 bases from V and 0 bases from J, with 10 bases between. Germline values: CDR1 MNHEY, CDR2 SVGAGI. The CDR3 loop reads CASQGGTNTGELFF. In nucleotides, the CDR3 is TGTGCCAGCCAGGGTGGGACGAACACCGGGGAGCTGTTTTTT.

Remarks on this clone: The junction and the germline gene differ at one end; a read error may be behind it. The chain joins TRBV7-7 to TRBJ2-5; weak D call: TRBD2 (6 bases). The CDR3 is 14 residues long. Germline V gene lookup returns CDR1 SSHAT and CDR2 FNYEAQ (reference sequence). The chain's CDR3 is CASSLGAGGETQYF. DNA of the CDR3: TGTGCTAGCAGCTTAGGGGCAGGAGGGGAGACCCAGTACTTC.

The chain employs TRBV21-1 and TRBJ1-1; the D call in the table, TRBD1, was not verified against the DNA. TRBV21-1 is flagged as a pseudogene. The CDR3 is 17 residues long. The CDR3 spells CASSTGTGAAGNTEAFF. The CDR3 region has the DNA TGTGCCAGCAGCACCGGGACAGGGGCGGCGGGGAACACTGAAGCTTTCTTT.

The CDR3 reads CASSRGGRDQPQHF. DNA for the CDR3: TGTGCCAGCTCAAGGGGAGGTAGGGATCAGCCCCAGCATTTT. V usage is TRBV18 and J usage is TRBJ1-5; tentative D call: TRBD1 (5 bases). From germline, CDR1 is KGHSH and CDR2 LQKENI. V lost 5 bases and J lost 5, with 13 bases in between. This CDR3 contains 14 residues.

This chain uses TRBV30 with TRBJ2-1; 12 bases are shared with TRBD2. This CDR3 comprises 17 residues. The germline CDR1 and CDR2 sequences are GTSNPN and SVGIG (reference sequence). J gave up 9 bases and V 2 bases, and 14 bases lay outside the gene matches. CDR3 bases: TGTGCCTGGAGTCCTACCAGAACTAGCGGGAGGAATGTTGAGCAGTTCTTC. Residues: CAWSPTRTSGRNVEQFF.

This clone was picked up one time. The rearrangement links TRBV5-1 to TRBJ2-3; 8 bases agree with TRBD2. V was clipped by 0 bases and J by 4 bases; unmatched bases: 4. Germline V gene lookup returns CDR1 SGHRS and CDR2 YFSETQ. The CDR3 has 15 amino acids. The CDR3 DNA reads TGCGCCAGCAGCTTGGTTAGCGGGACATCAGATACGCAGTATTTT. It yields the protein CASSLVSGTSDTQYF.

The count of this clone is one. This chain joins TRBV7-3 and TRBJ1-1, with TRBD1 matching over 9 bases. The CDR3 length is 15 residues. Germline trimming cut 2 bases from V and 7 bases from J; bases unmatched to any gene: 8. From germline, CDR1 is SGHTA and CDR2 FQGTGA. This CDR3 is CASSLSGGTGIEAFF. CDR3 DNA: TGTGCCAGCAGCTTATCGGGCGGGACAGGGATTGAAGCTTTCTTT.

The V gene is TRBV7-9, the J gene TRBJ2-7, with 11 bases aligning to TRBD1. With V trimmed by 6 bases and J by 6 bases, 16 bases remained unmatched. This CDR3 is 17 amino acids long. Germline CDR1 and CDR2: SEHNR and FQNEAQ (reference sequence). The CDR3 loop is CASRPQDRGLVTGEQYF. The CDR3, as DNA: TGTGCCAGCAGGCCTCAGGACAGGGGGCTTGTAACCGGCGAGCAGTACTTC.

The rearrangement joins TRBV4-3 to TRBJ2-1; TRBD2 is a possible D gene (6 bases). The CDR3 is 14 amino acids. Germline CDR1 LGHNA, CDR2 YSLEER. The V end lost 5 bases, the J end lost 0 bases, and 8 bases lay between the germline ends. CDR3 coding DNA: TGCGCCAGCAGCGCCGGGGGCTCCTACAATGAGCAGTTCTTC. Translation gives CASSAGGSYNEQFF.

The chain links TRBV5-4 to TRBJ1-2, with unresolved D. The CDR3 consists of 13 residues. V lost 4 bases and J 4 bases, leaving 11 bases between the germline ends. The germline gives CDR1 SGHNT, CDR2 YYREEE (reference sequence). CDR3 DNA sequence: TGTGCCAGCAGCCCGGAGGCGTCCTATGGCTACACCTTC. It encodes CASSPEASYGYTF. The whole variable domain, remainder taken from reference TRBV5-4 and TRBJ1-2, is ETGVTQSPTHLIKTRGQQVTLRCSSQSGHNTVSWYQQALGQGPQFIFQYYREEENGRGNFPPRFSGLQFPNYSSELNVNALELDDSALYLCASSPEASYGYTFGSGTRLTVV.